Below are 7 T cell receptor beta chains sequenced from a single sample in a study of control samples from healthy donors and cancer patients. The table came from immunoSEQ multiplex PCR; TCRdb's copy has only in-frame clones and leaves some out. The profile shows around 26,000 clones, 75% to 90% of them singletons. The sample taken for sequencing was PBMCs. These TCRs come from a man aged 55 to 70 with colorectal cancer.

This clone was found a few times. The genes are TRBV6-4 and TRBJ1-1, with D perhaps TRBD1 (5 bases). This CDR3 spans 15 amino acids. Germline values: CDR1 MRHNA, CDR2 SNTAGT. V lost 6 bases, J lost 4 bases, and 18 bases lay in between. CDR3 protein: CASRPRGVAGTEAFF. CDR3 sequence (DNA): TGTGCCAGCAGGCCACGAGGGGTGGCGGGCACTGAAGCTTTCTTT.

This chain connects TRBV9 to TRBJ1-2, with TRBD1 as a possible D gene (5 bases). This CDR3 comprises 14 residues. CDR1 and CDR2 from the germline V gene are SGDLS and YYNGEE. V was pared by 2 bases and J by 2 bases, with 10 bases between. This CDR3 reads CASSVREGNYGYTF. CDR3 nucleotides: TGTGCCAGCAGCGTCAGGGAGGGGAACTATGGCTACACCTTC. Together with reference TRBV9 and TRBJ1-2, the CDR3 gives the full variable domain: DSGVTQTPKHLITATGQRVTLRCSPRSGDLSVYWYQQSLDQGLQFLIQYYNGEERAKGNILERFSAQQFPDLHSELNLSSLELGDSALYFCASSVREGNYGYTFGSGTRLTVV.

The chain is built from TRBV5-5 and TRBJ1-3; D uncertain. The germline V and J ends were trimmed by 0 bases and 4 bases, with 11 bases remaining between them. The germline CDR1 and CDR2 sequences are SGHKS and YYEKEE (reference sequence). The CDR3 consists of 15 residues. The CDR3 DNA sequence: TGTGCCAGCAGCTTGGCCGCGGGGTCCGGAAACACCATATATTTT. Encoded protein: CASSLAAGSGNTIYF. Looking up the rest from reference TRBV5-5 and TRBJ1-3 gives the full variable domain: DAGVTQSPTHLIKTRGQQVTLRCSPISGHKSVSWYQQVLGQGPQFIFQYYEKEERGRGNFPDRFSARQFPNYSSELNVNALLLGDSALYLCASSLAAGSGNTIYFGEGSWLTVV.

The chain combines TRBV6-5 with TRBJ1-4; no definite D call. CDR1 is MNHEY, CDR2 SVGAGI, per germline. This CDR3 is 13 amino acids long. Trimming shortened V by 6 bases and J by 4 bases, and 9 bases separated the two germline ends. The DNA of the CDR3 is TGTGCCAGCAGCGTAAGCCTTAATGAAAAACTGTTTTTT. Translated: CASSVSLNEKLFF.

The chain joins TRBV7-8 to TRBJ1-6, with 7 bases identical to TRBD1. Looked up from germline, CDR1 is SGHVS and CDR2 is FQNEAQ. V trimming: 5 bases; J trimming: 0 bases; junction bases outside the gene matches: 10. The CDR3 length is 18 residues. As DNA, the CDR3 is TGTGCCAGCAGCGTCTCAGGGGGGGCCAGCTCCTATAATTCACCCCTCCACTTT. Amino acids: CASSVSGGASSYNSPLHF.

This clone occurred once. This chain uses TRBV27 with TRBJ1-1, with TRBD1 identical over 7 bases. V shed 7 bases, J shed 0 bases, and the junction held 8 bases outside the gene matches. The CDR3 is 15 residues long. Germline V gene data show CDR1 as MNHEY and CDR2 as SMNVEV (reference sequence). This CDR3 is CASTQGGQMNTEAFF. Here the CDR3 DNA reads TGTGCCAGCACCCAGGGGGGACAGATGAACACTGAAGCTTTCTTT.

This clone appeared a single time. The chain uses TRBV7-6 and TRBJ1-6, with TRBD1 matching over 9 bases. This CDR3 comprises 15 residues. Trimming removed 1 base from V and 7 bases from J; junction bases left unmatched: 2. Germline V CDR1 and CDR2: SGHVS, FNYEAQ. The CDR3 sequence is CASSLDGQGNSPLHF. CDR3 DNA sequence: TGTGCCAGCAGCTTAGACGGACAGGGGAATTCACCCCTCCACTTT.